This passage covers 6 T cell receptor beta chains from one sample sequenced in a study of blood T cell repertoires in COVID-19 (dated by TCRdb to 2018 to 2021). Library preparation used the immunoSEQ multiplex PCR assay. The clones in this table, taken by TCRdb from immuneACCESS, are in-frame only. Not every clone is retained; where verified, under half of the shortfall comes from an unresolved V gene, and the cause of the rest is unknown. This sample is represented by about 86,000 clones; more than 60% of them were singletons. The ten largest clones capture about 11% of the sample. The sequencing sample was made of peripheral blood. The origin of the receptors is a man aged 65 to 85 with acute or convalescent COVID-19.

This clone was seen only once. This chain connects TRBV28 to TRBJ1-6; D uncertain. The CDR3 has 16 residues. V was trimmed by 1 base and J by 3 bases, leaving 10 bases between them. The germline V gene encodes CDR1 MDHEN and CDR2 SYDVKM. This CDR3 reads CASSLFVAVYNSPLHF. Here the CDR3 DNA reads TGTGCCAGCAGTTTATTCGTGGCCGTCTATAATTCACCCCTCCACTTT.

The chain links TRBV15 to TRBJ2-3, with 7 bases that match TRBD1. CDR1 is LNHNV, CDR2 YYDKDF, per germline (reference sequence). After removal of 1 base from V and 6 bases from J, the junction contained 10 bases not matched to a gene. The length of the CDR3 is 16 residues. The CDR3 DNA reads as TGTGCCACCAGCAGAGGCCTTAACAGGGGTAGCGATACGCAGTATTTT. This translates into CATSRGLNRGSDTQYF. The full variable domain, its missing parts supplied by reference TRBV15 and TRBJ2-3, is DAMVIQNPRYQVTQFGKPVTLSCSQTLNHNVMYWYQQKSSQAPKLLFHYYDKDFNNEADTPDNFQSRRPNTSFCFLDIRSPGLGDTAMYLCATSRGLNRGSDTQYFGPGTRLTVL.

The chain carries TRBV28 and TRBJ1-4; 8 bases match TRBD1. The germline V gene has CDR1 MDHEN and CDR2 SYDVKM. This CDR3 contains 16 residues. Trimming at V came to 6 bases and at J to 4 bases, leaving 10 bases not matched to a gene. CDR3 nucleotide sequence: TGTGCCAGCAGACGCCAGGGGGCTCGCGTTAATGAAAAACTGTTTTTT. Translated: CASRRQGARVNEKLFF.

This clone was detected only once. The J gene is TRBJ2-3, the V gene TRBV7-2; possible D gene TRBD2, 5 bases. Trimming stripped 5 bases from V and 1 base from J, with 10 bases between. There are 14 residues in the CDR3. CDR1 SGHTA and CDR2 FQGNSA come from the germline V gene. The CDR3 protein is CASSPDWGTDTQYF. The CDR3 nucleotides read TGTGCCAGCAGCCCGGACTGGGGCACAGATACGCAGTATTTT.

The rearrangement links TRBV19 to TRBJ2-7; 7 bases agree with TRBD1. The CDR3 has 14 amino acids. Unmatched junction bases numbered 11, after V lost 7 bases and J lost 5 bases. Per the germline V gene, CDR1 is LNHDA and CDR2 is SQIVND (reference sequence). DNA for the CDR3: TGTGCCAGTACGACAGGGACGCCCCAGGACGAGCAGTACTTC. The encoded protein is CASTTGTPQDEQYF. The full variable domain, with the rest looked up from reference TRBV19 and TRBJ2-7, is DGGITQSPKYLFRKEGQNVTLSCEQNLNHDAMYWYRQDPGQGLRLIYYSQIVNDFQKGDIAEGYSVSREKKESFPLTVTSAQKNPTAFYLCASTTGTPQDEQYFGPGTRLTVT.

The DNA of the CDR3 is TGTGCCAGCAGTTACCGACTAGCGGGGGACCTATACAATGAGCAGTTCTTC. Amino acid sequence: CASSYRLAGDLYNEQFF. The J gene is TRBJ2-1, the V gene TRBV6-2 or TRBV6-3; TRBD2 agrees at 12 bases. CDR3 length: 17 amino acids. J lost 4 bases, V lost 2 bases, and 6 bases had no gene match. CDR1 MNHEY and CDR2 SVGEGT come from the germline V gene.